The table lists the clone carrying this T cell receptor beta chain with a count of one. Its antigen remains unknown. These data come from a study of T cell clonotyping in hematopoietic cell transplantation. Study results and caveats: Recipient TCR diversity dropped after transplant; expanded clonotypes rose from day 30 to 180. Cells were unsorted, so CD4 and CD8 contributions were not separated. At the given depth, recipient repertoires were over 97% de novo clonotypes.

Looked up from germline, CDR1 is MGHRA and CDR2 is YSYEKL. CDR3 length: 15 residues. V lost 3 bases to trimming and J lost 8 bases; unmatched junction nucleotides: 8. Some clones are missing from TCRdb's copy, which holds only in-frame ones; the method was immunoSEQ multiplex PCR. The sample includes more than 65,000 clones, around 94% of them seen just once. The sequence derives from a man aged 50-60 years in good health. Some clones in this sample may be carry-over from other donors' samples. The sample taken for sequencing was peripheral blood mononuclear cells. The V and J genes are TRBV4-1 and TRBJ1-2, with 11 bases that match TRBD1. CDR3 residues: CASSHEDRGLGGYTF. CDR3 DNA: TGCGCCAGCAGCCACGAGGACAGGGGGCTCGGAGGCTACACCTTC.